This TCR beta chain was found in a study of T cells in localized non-small cell lung cancer. The repertoire was sequenced with immunoSEQ multiplex PCR; TCRdb's copy has only in-frame clones and lacks some. The repertoire includes 15,000 to 20,000 clones, around 89% of them detected once, and approximately 4% sits in the top ten. This CDR3 comprises 12 residues. Germline assignment: CDR1 MGHRA and CDR2 YSYEKL. V was shortened by 0 bases and J by 12 bases, with 9 bases between the two germline ends. The sequence derives from a male donor aged 60 or over with stage II squamous cell lung carcinoma. The sample was peripheral blood, taken before any cancer treatment. This chain uses TRBV4-1 with TRBJ2-1, with D perhaps matching TRBD1 (5 bases). The CDR3 DNA is TGCGCCAGCAGCCAAGAACAGGCCAGGCAGTTCTTC. Amino acids: CASSQEQARQFF.